This T cell receptor beta chain was recovered during a study of shared clonotypes between healthy human individuals. This clone was counted ten times or more. Its matching antigen is unknown. Findings and limits, study-wide: Roughly 5% of naive CD4 clonotypes were shared across a few donors.

Genomic DNA of each subset was evenly split across several immunoSEQ plates. Clones were read by immunoSEQ multiplex PCR, and TCRdb kept only the in-frame ones, dropping some. The table has more than 850,000 clones, 78% seen once. The sequence came from a man aged 18 to 29 in good health. Some clones in this sample may be carry-over from other donors' samples. The material sequenced was memory CD4+ T cells from PBMCs. Regarding subset: CD45RA-negative fraction.

CDR3 sequence: CASSLNWRNYGYTF. CDR3 coding DNA: TGTGCCAGCAGCTTAAATTGGCGGAACTATGGCTACACCTTC. The gene calls are TRBV7-2 and TRBJ1-2, with unresolved D. The CDR3 runs to 14 residues. The germline V gene encodes CDR1 SGHTA and CDR2 FQGNSA. The V end was cut by 2 bases, the J end by 2 bases, with 9 bases between.